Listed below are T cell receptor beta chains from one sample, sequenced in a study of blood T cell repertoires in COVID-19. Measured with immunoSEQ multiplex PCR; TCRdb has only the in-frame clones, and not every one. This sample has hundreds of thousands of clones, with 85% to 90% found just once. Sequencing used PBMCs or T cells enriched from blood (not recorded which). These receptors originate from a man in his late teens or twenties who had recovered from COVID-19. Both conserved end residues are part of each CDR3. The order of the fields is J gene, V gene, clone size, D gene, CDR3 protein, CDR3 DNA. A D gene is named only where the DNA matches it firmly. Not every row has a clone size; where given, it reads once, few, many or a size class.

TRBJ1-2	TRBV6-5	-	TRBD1	CASSPRTGGHYGYTF	TGTGCCAGCAGTCCGCGGACAGGGGGTCACTATGGCTACACCTTC
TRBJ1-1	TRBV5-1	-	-	CASSLGRHLNTEAFF	TGCGCCAGCAGCTTGGGACGACACTTGAACACTGAAGCTTTCTTT
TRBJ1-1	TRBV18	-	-	CASSLSGPGRGTEAFF	TGTGCCAGCTCCCTTTCTGGTCCAGGGAGGGGCACTGAAGCTTTCTTT
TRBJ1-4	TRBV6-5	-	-	CASSSGHQATNEKLFF	TGTGCCAGCAGTTCGGGACACCAAGCAACTAATGAAAAACTGTTTTTT
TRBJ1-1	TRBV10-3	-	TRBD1	CAISWDRENTEAFF	TGTGCCATCAGTTGGGACAGAGAGAACACTGAAGCTTTCTTT
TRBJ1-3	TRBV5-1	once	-	CASSSQGNRNTIYF	TGCGCCAGCAGCTCACAGGGAAATCGAAACACCATATATTTT
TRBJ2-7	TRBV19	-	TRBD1	CASSRDREFDYEQYF	TGTGCCAGTAGTAGGGACAGGGAGTTTGACTACGAGCAGTACTTC
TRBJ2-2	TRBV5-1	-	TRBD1	CASSLGTGGGTGELFF	TGCGCCAGCAGCCTAGGGACAGGGGGAGGCACCGGGGAGCTGTTTTTT
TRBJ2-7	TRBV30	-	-	CAWRSGGSSYEQYF	TGTGCCTGGAGAAGTGGGGGGAGCTCCTACGAGCAGTACTTC
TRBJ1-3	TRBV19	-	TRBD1	CASTTGGAGNTIYF	TGTGCCAGTACAACAGGGGGCGCGGGAAACACCATATATTTT
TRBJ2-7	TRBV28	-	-	CASSYARGEQYF	TGTGCCAGCAGCTACGCGCGGGGTGAGCAGTACTTC
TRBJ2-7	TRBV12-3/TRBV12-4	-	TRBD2	CASSLSGSYEQYF	TGTGCCAGCAGTTTGAGCGGGAGCTACGAGCAGTACTTC
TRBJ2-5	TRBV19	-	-	CASSRGPGAPETQYF	TGTGCCAGTAGCAGGGGACCAGGGGCCCCTGAGACCCAGTACTTC
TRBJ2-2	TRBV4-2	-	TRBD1	CASSQGLGGQGNTGELFF	TGTGCCAGCAGCCAAGGTCTGGGGGGACAGGGGAACACCGGGGAGCTGTTTTTT
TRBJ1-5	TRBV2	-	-	CASSDSGQANQPQHF	TGTGCCAGCAGTGACTCAGGACAAGCCAATCAGCCCCAGCATTTT
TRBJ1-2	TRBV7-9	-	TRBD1	CASSSQGAGYGYTF	TGTGCCAGCAGCTCCCAGGGGGCCGGCTATGGCTACACCTTC
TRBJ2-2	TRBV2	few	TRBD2	CASSLAGATGELFF	TGTGCCAGCAGTTTAGCGGGGGCCACCGGGGAGCTGTTTTTT
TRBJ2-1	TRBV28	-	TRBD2	CASSNLAGFDNEQFF	TGTGCCAGCAGCAATCTAGCGGGATTCGACAATGAGCAGTTCTTC
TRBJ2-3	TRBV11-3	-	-	CASRQSSTDTQYF	TGTGCCAGCAGACAGTCTAGCACAGATACGCAGTATTTT
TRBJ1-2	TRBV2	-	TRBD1	CASSPGTGGLSGYTF	TGTGCCAGCAGTCCCGGGACAGGGGGATTAAGTGGCTACACCTTC
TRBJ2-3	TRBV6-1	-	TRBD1	CASSEGNTGGLHTDTQYF	TGTGCCAGCAGTGAGGGAAACACAGGGGGTCTACACACAGATACGCAGTATTTT
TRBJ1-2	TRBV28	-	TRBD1	CASREGGSLFNYGYTF	TGTGCCAGCAGAGAAGGGGGCAGTCTGTTTAACTATGGCTACACCTTC
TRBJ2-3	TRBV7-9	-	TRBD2	CASSFQRGGLSDTQYF	TGTGCCAGCAGCTTTCAGCGGGGGGGCTTGTCAGATACGCAGTATTTT
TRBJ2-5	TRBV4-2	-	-	CASSQDLGGDLKVIETQYF	TGTGCCAGCAGCCAAGACCTTGGCGGAGACTTAAAGGTCATAGAGACCCAGTACTTC
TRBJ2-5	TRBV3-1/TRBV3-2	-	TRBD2	CASSSSGGEETQYF	TGTGCCAGCAGCTCTAGCGGGGGGGAAGAGACCCAGTACTTC
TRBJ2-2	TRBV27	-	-	CASSLDPGFTGELFF	TGTGCCAGCAGTTTAGATCCAGGGTTTACCGGGGAGCTGTTTTTT
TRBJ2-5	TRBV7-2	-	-	CASSFSDRQETQYF	TGTGCCAGCAGCTTCTCCGACAGACAAGAGACCCAGTACTTC
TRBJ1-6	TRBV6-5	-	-	CASSPGRVDGSPLHF	TGTGCCAGCAGCCCCGGGAGAGTAGATGGATCACCCCTCCACTTT
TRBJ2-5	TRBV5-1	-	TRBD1	CASFNRGGQETQYF	TGCGCCAGCTTCAACAGGGGTGGTCAAGAGACCCAGTACTTC
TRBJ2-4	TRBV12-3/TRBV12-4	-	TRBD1	CASSFDTGVPGYF	TGTGCCAGCAGTTTCGATACAGGGGTTCCGGGGTACTTC
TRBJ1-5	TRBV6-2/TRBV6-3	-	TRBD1	CASSGGGAGNQPQHF	TGTGCCAGCAGTGGAGGGGGCGCAGGCAATCAGCCCCAGCATTTT
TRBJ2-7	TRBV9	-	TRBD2	CASSVTGTSGYEQYF	TGTGCCAGCAGCGTAACCGGGACTAGCGGGTACGAGCAGTACTTC
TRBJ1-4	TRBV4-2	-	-	CASSQFERDEKLFF	TGTGCCAGCAGCCAATTCGAACGAGATGAAAAACTGTTTTTT
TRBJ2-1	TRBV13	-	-	CASSARIRNEQFF	TGTGCCAGCAGCGCCCGCATTCGGAATGAGCAGTTCTTC
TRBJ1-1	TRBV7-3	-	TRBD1	CASRPPQGAEAFF	TGTGCCAGCAGACCACCCCAGGGGGCTGAAGCTTTCTTT
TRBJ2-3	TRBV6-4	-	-	CASSPLGSAKILSTDTQYF	TGTGCCAGCAGTCCTTTAGGTAGCGCGAAGATACTAAGCACAGATACGCAGTATTTT
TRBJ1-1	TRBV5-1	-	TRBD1	CASGDRGEAFF	TGCGCCAGCGGCGACAGGGGCGAAGCTTTCTTT
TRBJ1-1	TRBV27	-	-	CASSLSGSMNTEAFF	TGTGCCAGCAGTTTAAGCGGCAGCATGAACACTGAAGCTTTCTTT
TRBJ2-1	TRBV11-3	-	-	CASSPEVGYNEQFF	TGTGCCAGCAGCCCGGAGGTCGGTTACAATGAGCAGTTCTTC
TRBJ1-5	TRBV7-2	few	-	CASSLWSGAGQPQHF	TGTGCCAGCAGCTTATGGTCAGGGGCCGGGCAGCCCCAGCATTTT